This TCR beta chain is from a study of regulatory T cells in long-lasting Graves disease. Assembly of TCR beta libraries relied on iRepertoire HTBI primers together with Arm-PCR of CDR3 regions. TCRdb used MiXCR to reprocess the multiplex PCR reads, holding one entry per CDR3 protein. The data show over 650,000 distinct CDR3 sequences, with about 32% seen just once and about two fifths held by the top ten. Losses at the gene ends were 1 base for V and 6 bases for J; bases not matched to a gene: 6. Germline-derived CDR1 and CDR2 are SGHAT and FQNNGV. The CDR3 covers 16 residues. Specified time point: persistent/refractory GD, antithyroid drugs over 5 years with positive TRAb. The TCR library used RNA extracted from PBMCs.

Sequenced here: peripheral blood mononuclear cells (PBMCs), sampled when the disease was refractory, from a patient treated with antithyroid drugs. The clonotype was recovered from a female donor with Graves disease. The chain combines TRBV11-2 with TRBJ2-1; 10 bases are shared with TRBD2. Here the CDR3 reads CASSLVGTSALNEQFF. DNA of the CDR3: TGTGCCAGCAGCTTAGTAGGGACTAGCGCCCTCAATGAGCAGTTCTTC.